These 18 T cell receptor beta chains originate from one sample sequenced in a study of shared clonotypes between healthy human individuals (dated by TCRdb to about 2020). Receptors were amplified or captured by the immunoSEQ multiplex PCR assay. TCRdb limited this immuneACCESS table to in-frame rearrangements with V and J called. A share of clones is missing; checked studies link under half to unresolved V genes, and the rest is unexplained. This sample is represented by 2 million to 2.5 million clones; around 95% of them were singletons. The ten largest clones capture over 0.1% of the sample. The sequenced material came from naive CD4+ T cells sorted from blood. In the paper's terms, the cell subset or site label means: CD45RA+ positively selected. The origin of the receptors is a man between 18 and 29 years old in good health.

The chain has TRBV5-3 and TRBJ2-1, with D hard to call. TRBV5-3 is filed as an ORF, its function uncertain. CDR3 length equals 12 residues. The V end was cut by 0 bases, the J end by 15 bases, with 13 bases between. In DNA form, the CDR3 reads TGTGCCAGAAGCTTGGAGATACCAGGCCCGTTCTTC. Translation gives CARSLEIPGPFF.

This clone has a single count. CDR3 in DNA: TGTGCCAGCAGCTCGGGCCAGTCGAGGAATGAGCAGTTCTTC. Its protein product is CASSSGQSRNEQFF. This rearrangement joins TRBV5-4 to TRBJ2-1; D ambiguous. The CDR3 sequence is 14 residues long. CDR1 and CDR2 from the germline V gene are SGHNT and YYREEE (reference sequence). The germline V and J ends were trimmed by 3 bases and 7 bases, with 14 bases remaining between them.

The CDR3 is CASTVGGRGYTF. In DNA, the CDR3 is TGTGCCAGCACCGTAGGGGGACGGGGCTACACCTTC. This chain joins TRBV28 and TRBJ1-2, with TRBD1 as a possible D gene (6 bases). Trimming left V 7 bases short and J 8 bases short, with 14 bases between. The V gene's germline CDR1 is MDHEN and CDR2 SYDVKM. CDR3 length: 12 residues.

The rearrangement joins TRBV7-9 to TRBJ1-2, with 7 nucleotides matching TRBD1. From germline, CDR1 is SEHNR and CDR2 FQNEAQ (reference sequence). V lost 5 bases, J lost 0 bases, and 6 bases stayed unmatched. The CDR3 loop spans 15 amino acids. CDR3 nucleotides: TGTGCCAGCAGCCGACAGGGACCGCCTAACTATGGCTACACCTTC. The encoded protein is CASSRQGPPNYGYTF.

As regards this clone: Other nucleotide sequences in the sample specify the same CDR3. The chain carries TRBV7-2 and TRBJ2-7, with TRBD2 identical over 7 bases. The CDR3 extends over 15 amino acids. The V segment lost 1 base and the J segment 0 bases; nucleotides outside the gene matches: 3. Germline CDR1 and CDR2: SGHTA and FQGNSA. This CDR3 is CASSLEGGSSYEQYF. As DNA, the CDR3 is TGTGCCAGCAGCTTAGAAGGCGGGAGCTCCTACGAGCAGTACTTC.

The chain recombines TRBV5-5 with TRBJ1-6, with no clear D. Trimming left V 1 base short and J 7 bases short, with 6 bases between. The CDR3 length is 13 residues. The V gene's germline CDR1 is SGHKS and CDR2 YYEKEE (reference sequence). CDR3 in amino acids: CASSLSVNSPLHF. The CDR3 nucleotides are TGTGCCAGCAGCTTGTCAGTGAATTCACCCCTCCACTTT.

The rearrangement joins TRBV5-3 to TRBJ2-2, with 8 bases matching TRBD2. TRBV5-3 falls under the ORF class, with uncertain function. This CDR3 spans 17 amino acids. Trimming removed 3 bases from V and 2 bases from J; junction bases left unmatched: 9. The CDR3 here is CARSSPSGTRNTGELFF. The CDR3 DNA is TGTGCCAGAAGCTCACCCTCCGGGACTAGAAACACCGGGGAGCTGTTTTTT.

The chain uses TRBV27 and TRBJ1-2, with D unclear. The V end was cut by 9 bases, the J end by 0 bases, with 14 bases between. The germline V gene encodes CDR1 MNHEY and CDR2 SMNVEV (reference sequence). The CDR3 is 14 residues long. CDR3 nucleotides: TGTGCCAGTAAAAACCCGGGAACTAACTATGGCTACACCTTC. Protein product: CASKNPGTNYGYTF.

V is TRBV6-1 and J is TRBJ1-2, with TRBD1 identical over 9 bases. The junction had 14 bases not matched to a gene; V was cut back by 5 bases and J by 13 bases. The CDR3 is 14 residues long. Per the germline V gene, CDR1 is MNHNS and CDR2 is SASEGT. CDR3 protein: CASSQQGASMACTF. CDR3 sequence (DNA): TGTGCCAGCAGTCAACAGGGGGCGTCTATGGCATGCACCTTC.

The J gene is TRBJ2-3, the V gene TRBV11-3, with a weak D call TRBD2 (8 bases). Germline V gene lookup returns CDR1 SGHNT and CDR2 YENEEA. The germline V and J ends were trimmed by 1 base and 9 bases, with 20 bases remaining between them. The CDR3 is 16 residues long. The CDR3: CASSLGPGGGGETQYF. CDR3 bases: TGTGCCAGCAGCTTAGGGCCGGGAGGGGGCGGTGAAACGCAGTATTTT.

The chain carries TRBV7-8 and TRBJ2-2; D gene unclear. The CDR3 loop spans 16 amino acids. Germline V gene lookup returns CDR1 SGHVS and CDR2 FQNEAQ. Trimming removed 1 base at V and 4 bases at J, with 13 bases between. CDR3 loop: CASSLGPLGSTGELFF. The DNA of the CDR3 is TGTGCCAGCAGCTTAGGTCCCCTTGGCAGCACCGGGGAGCTGTTTTTT.

V gene TRBV5-1 combines with J gene TRBJ2-2; unclear D gene. Trimming stripped 4 bases from V and 1 base from J, with 14 bases between. The germline V gene encodes CDR1 SGHRS and CDR2 YFSETQ. The CDR3 spans 16 residues. The chain's CDR3 is CASSPSAEGNTGELFF. DNA of the CDR3: TGCGCCAGCAGCCCCTCGGCGGAAGGGAACACCGGGGAGCTGTTTTTT.

This sequence joins TRBV19 and TRBJ2-1; D is ambiguous. The CDR3 length is 12 residues. Trimming removed 5 bases from V and 10 bases from J, with 12 bases in between. Germline V gives CDR1 LNHDA, CDR2 SQIVND (reference sequence). The CDR3 nucleotides read TGTGCCAGTAGTCCCTCTAGGGTGGAGCAGTTCTTC. Its protein is CASSPSRVEQFF. The full variable domain, with the rest looked up from reference TRBV19 and TRBJ2-1, is DGGITQSPKYLFRKEGQNVTLSCEQNLNHDAMYWYRQDPGQGLRLIYYSQIVNDFQKGDIAEGYSVSREKKESFPLTVTSAQKNPTAFYLCASSPSRVEQFFGPGTRLTVL.

The chain has TRBV19 and TRBJ1-5, with TRBD1 as a possible D gene (5 bases). V shed 1 base and J shed 6 bases, with 13 bases lying between them. Per germline, CDR1 LNHDA and CDR2 SQIVND (reference sequence). This CDR3 is 15 amino acids long. The CDR3 nucleotides read TGTGCCAGTAGTATAGCCCACGGGGCGGTTCAGCCCCAGCATTTT. The encoded protein is CASSIAHGAVQPQHF.

The chain carries TRBV5-6 and TRBJ1-5, with D maybe TRBD1 (6 bases). This CDR3 is built from 16 residues. The ends were cut back, 1 base at V and 0 bases at J, with 11 bases in the middle. Germline V gene lookup returns CDR1 SGHDT and CDR2 YYEEEE. CDR3 region: CASSLWGQTSNQPQHF. CDR3 bases: TGTGCCAGCAGCTTGTGGGGGCAGACTAGCAATCAGCCCCAGCATTTT.

This chain links TRBV27 with TRBJ2-1; TRBD1 matches 7 bases. The CDR3 is made up of 18 amino acids. V lost 2 bases to trimming and J lost 2 bases; unmatched junction nucleotides: 12. In germline, CDR1 is MNHEY, CDR2 SMNVEV (reference sequence). CDR3 DNA sequence: TGTGCCAGCAGTTTAAGGCCCCAACAGGGGTCAACCTACAATGAGCAGTTCTTC. Amino acids: CASSLRPQQGSTYNEQFF.

The chain carries TRBV28 and TRBJ1-4; D is uncertain. The germline V gene has CDR1 MDHEN and CDR2 SYDVKM. Trimming pared 8 bases from V and 7 bases from J, leaving 11 bases between. This CDR3 contains 12 residues. The CDR3 spells CASVNLGEKLFF. Here the CDR3 DNA reads TGTGCCAGCGTCAACCTGGGTGAAAAACTGTTTTTT.

This clone occurred once. The V gene is TRBV5-1, the J gene TRBJ2-7; D gene uncertain. This CDR3 has 15 residues. Germline CDR1 is SGHRS and CDR2 is YFSETQ. V lost 5 bases and J lost 4, with 19 bases in between. This CDR3 reads CASSSITPGDYEQYF. Written as DNA, the CDR3 is TGCGCCAGCAGTTCGATTACGCCGGGTGATTACGAGCAGTACTTC.